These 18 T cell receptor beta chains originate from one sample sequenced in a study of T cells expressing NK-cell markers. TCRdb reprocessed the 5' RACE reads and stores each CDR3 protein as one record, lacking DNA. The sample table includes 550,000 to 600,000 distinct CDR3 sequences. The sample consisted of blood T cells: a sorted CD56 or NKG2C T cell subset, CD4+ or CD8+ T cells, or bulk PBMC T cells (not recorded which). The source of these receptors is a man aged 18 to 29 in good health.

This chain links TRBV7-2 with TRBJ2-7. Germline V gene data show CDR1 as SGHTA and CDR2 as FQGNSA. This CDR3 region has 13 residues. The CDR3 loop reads CASSTSVVYEQYF. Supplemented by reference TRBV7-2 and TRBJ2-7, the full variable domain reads GAGVSQSPSNKVTEKGKDVELRCDPISGHTALYWYRQSLGQGLEFLIYFQGNSAPDKSGLPSDRFSAERTGGSVSTLTIQRTQQEDSAVYLCASSTSVVYEQYFGPGTRLTVT.

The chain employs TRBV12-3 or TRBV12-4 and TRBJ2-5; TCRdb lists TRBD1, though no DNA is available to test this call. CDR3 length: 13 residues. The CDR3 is CASSSGIQETQYF.

The CDR3 here is CASSITRDEQFF. The chain has TRBV12-3 or TRBV12-4 and TRBJ2-1. CDR3 length: 12 amino acids.

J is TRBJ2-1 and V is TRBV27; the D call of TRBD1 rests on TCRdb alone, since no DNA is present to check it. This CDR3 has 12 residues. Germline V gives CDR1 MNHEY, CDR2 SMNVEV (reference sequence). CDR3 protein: CRGTLTDNEQFF.

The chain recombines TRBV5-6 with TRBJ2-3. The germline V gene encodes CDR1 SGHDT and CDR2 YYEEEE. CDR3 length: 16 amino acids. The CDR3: CASSSLVGVPPDTQYF. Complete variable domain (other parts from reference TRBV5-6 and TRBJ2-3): DAGVTQSPTHLIKTRGQQVTLRCSPKSGHDTVSWYQQALGQGPQFIFQYYEEEERQRGNFPDRFSGHQFPNYSSELNVNALLLGDSALYLCASSSLVGVPPDTQYFGPGTRLTVL.

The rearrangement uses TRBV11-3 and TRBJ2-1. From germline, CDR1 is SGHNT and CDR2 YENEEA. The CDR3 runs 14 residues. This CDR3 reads CASSLVDRDDEQFF.

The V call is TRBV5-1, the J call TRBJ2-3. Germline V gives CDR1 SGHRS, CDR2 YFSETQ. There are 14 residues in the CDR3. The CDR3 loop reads CASKDLQGSDTQYF.

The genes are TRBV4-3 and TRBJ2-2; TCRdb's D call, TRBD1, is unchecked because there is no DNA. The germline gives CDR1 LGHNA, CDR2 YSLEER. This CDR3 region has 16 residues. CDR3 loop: CASSPVRGQYTGELFF.

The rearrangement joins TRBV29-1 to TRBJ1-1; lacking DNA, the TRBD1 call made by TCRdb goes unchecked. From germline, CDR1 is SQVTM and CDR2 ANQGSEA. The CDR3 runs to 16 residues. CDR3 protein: CSVAHRGGALNTEAFF.

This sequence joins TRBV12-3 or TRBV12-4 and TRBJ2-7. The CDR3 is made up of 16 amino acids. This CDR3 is CASSLARLASPYEQYF.

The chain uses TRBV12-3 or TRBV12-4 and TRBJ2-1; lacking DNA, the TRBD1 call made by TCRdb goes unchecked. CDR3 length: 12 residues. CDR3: CASTPGIGEQFF.

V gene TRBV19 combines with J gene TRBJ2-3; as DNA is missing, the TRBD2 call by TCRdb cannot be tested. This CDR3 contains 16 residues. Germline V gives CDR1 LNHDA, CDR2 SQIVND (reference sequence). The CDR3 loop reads CASSIASSGGTHTQYF.

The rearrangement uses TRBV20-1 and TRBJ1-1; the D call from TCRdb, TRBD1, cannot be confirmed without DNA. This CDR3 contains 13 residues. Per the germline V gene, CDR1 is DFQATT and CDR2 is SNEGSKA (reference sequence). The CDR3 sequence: CSASPDRGSEAFF.

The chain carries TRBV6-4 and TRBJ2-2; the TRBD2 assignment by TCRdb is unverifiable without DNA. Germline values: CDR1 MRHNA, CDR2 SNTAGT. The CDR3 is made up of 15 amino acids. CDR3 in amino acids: CAATPGGHITGELFF.

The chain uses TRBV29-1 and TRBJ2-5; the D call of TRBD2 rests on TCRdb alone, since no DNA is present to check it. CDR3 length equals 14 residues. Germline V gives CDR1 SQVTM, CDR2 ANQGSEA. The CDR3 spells CSVATSGRIETQYF.

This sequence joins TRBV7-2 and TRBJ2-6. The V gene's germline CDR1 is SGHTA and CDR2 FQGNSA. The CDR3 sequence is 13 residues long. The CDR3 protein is CASRMSGANVLTF.

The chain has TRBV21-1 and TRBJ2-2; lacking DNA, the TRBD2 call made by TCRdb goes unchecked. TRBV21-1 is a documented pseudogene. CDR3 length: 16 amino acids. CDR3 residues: CASSIPAGGNTGELFF.

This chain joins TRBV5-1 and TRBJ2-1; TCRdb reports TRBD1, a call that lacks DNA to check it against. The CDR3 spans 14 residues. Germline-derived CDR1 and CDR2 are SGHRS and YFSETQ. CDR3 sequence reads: CASSLRARKNEQFF.